This T cell receptor beta chain was recovered during a study of blood T cells in healthy people across ages. Together with a sample-barcoded 5' primer, a J-beta primer mix was included in a second PCR lasting roughly 6 to 12 cycles. A single record per CDR3 protein comes from TCRdb applying MiXCR to the 5' RACE reads. Found here are approximately 780,000 distinct CDR3 sequences, roughly 24% of them singletons; the top ten hold 3%. This CDR3 contains 14 residues. Germline V lookup: CDR1 SQVTM, CDR2 ANQGSEA. Trimming cost V 2 bases and J 7 bases, with 18 bases left between them. This clonotype was observed many times. These data also formed part of another study, on T cells of mothers and their children.

This clonotype originated in a boy younger than 18 in good health. The sequencing input was blood. The chain couples TRBV29-1 to TRBJ2-7, with D perhaps given as TRBD1 or TRBD2 (5 bases each). CDR3 region: CSVERSPRGDEQYF. DNA of the CDR3: TGCAGCGTTGAAAGGTCCCCGCGAGGGGATGAGCAGTACTTC.